The clone carrying this T cell receptor beta chain turned up a few times. TCRdb recomputed calls from the RT-PCR reads with MiXCR, one row per CDR3 protein. Of approximately 500,000 distinct CDR3 sequences detected, around 15% appear once; the ten largest clones hold around 10%. V was shortened by 7 bases and J by 4 bases, with 17 bases between the two germline ends. Germline loops: CDR1 SGHTA, CDR2 FQGNSA. The CDR3 runs to 14 residues. This record comes from a study of response to subunit inactivated influenza vaccine. This TCR was sampled from a man aged 50 to 60 who received an inactivated influenza vaccine. This rearrangement joins TRBV7-2 to TRBJ2-7, with D perhaps TRBD2 (6 bases). Source: PBMCs from blood, taken 11 to 12 days after vaccination. CDR3: CASTSPPAGYEQYF. The CDR3 region has the DNA TGTGCCAGCACTTCTCCCCCAGCGGGTTACGAGCAGTACTTC.